Below, 10 T cell receptor beta chains from the same sample are listed, as sequenced in a study of cytomegalovirus exposure and HLA in healthy donors. Researchers ran the PCR with 60 Vbeta and 13 Jbeta primers. Only in-frame clones appear in the TCRdb table, and some are missing; sequencing was by immunoSEQ multiplex PCR. The table lists around 42,000 clones, with 1% to 1.5% in the top ten. Source material: PBMCs. Every receptor here comes from a man aged 25-40 years in good health and CMV-seronegative.

V usage is TRBV9 and J usage is TRBJ1-1, with D perhaps TRBD1 (6 bases). Trimming removed 2 bases from V and 4 bases from J, with 12 bases in between. The germline V gene encodes CDR1 SGDLS and CDR2 YYNGEE. The CDR3 spans 14 residues. Written as DNA, the CDR3 is TGTGCCAGCAGCGTTCGGGGGGCTGGCACTGAAGCTTTCTTT. It translates to CASSVRGAGTEAFF.

V usage is TRBV5-4 and J usage is TRBJ2-1; TRBD2 aligns across 10 bases. Germline V gives CDR1 SGHNT, CDR2 YYREEE (reference sequence). The CDR3 length is 16 residues. The trim removed 3 bases at V and 9 bases at J, leaving 12 bases unmatched. CDR3 DNA: TGTGCCAGCAGCTCCGTGGCTAGCGGGAGCCTTGGTGAGCAGTTCTTC. Amino acid sequence: CASSSVASGSLGEQFF.

The CDR3 nucleotides read TGCAGCGCAACGGGTACCTACGAGCAGTACTTC. It specifies CSATGTYEQYF. The chain joins TRBV29-1 to TRBJ2-7; D gene uncertain. The germline V gene encodes CDR1 SQVTM and CDR2 ANQGSEA. CDR3 length: 11 amino acids. V dropped 7 bases and J dropped 2 bases, with 9 bases sitting between them.

The V gene is TRBV28, the J gene TRBJ1-2, with a tentative D call TRBD1 (5 bases). This CDR3 contains 12 residues. From germline, CDR1 is MDHEN and CDR2 SYDVKM. V lost 7 bases, J lost 8 bases, and 14 bases lay in between. The CDR3, as DNA: TGTGCCAGCACTCCGGAGGGGTACGGCTACACCTTC. This gives the protein CASTPEGYGYTF.

V usage is TRBV4-3 and J usage is TRBJ2-7, with 10 bases fitting TRBD2. Germline lookup yields CDR1 LGHNA and CDR2 YSLEER. With V trimmed by 0 bases and J by 3 bases, 17 bases remained unmatched. The CDR3 loop spans 20 amino acids. The CDR3 loop reads CASSQDLPEASGSIRYEQYF. CDR3 in DNA: TGCGCCAGCAGCCAAGATCTCCCTGAGGCTAGCGGGAGCATTCGCTACGAGCAGTACTTC.

V usage is TRBV6-5 and J usage is TRBJ1-1; D uncertain. CDR1 and CDR2 (germline): MNHEY, SVGAGI. The V and J ends lost 2 bases and 0 bases respectively, with 10 bases between them. The CDR3 spans 15 residues. The CDR3 region is CASSYGADVNTEAFF. CDR3 coding DNA: TGTGCCAGCAGTTACGGAGCAGACGTGAACACTGAAGCTTTCTTT.

The chain joins TRBV4-2 to TRBJ1-5; D is undetermined. This CDR3 has 16 residues. V shed 0 bases and J shed 0 bases, with 9 bases lying between them. Per the germline V gene, CDR1 is LGHNA and CDR2 is YNFKEQ. The CDR3 nucleotides are TGTGCCAGCAGCCAAGATCTGCCAGATAGCAATCAGCCCCAGCATTTT. Protein sequence: CASSQDLPDSNQPQHF.

This chain's CDR3 is CATHLDRLYTGELFF. The CDR3 DNA sequence: TGTGCCACCCACCTGGACAGGTTATACACCGGGGAGCTGTTTTTT. This chain links TRBV19 with TRBJ2-2; 7 nucleotides agree with TRBD1. CDR1 LNHDA and CDR2 SQIVND come from the germline V gene (reference sequence). This CDR3 contains 15 residues. Trimming cost V 10 bases and J 3 bases; bases outside gene matches: 11.

The chain uses TRBV30 and TRBJ1-1; possible D gene TRBD1, 5 bases. The CDR3 is 15 amino acids. Germline V gives CDR1 GTSNPN, CDR2 SVGIG (reference sequence). Between the trimmed V and J ends, which lost 3 bases and 3 bases, there was a span of 17 bases. The CDR3 DNA sequence: TGTGCCTGGAGGTCCAGGGCAGAGGCGGACACTGAAGCTTTCTTT. Translated, it gives CAWRSRAEADTEAFF.

The V gene is TRBV7-2, the J gene TRBJ1-6; 7 nucleotides align to TRBD1. CDR3 length: 15 amino acids. Germline CDR1 is SGHTA and CDR2 is FQGNSA. Unmatched junction bases numbered 9, after V lost 5 bases and J lost 8 bases. CDR3 in DNA: TGTGCCAGCAGCCCGGTGACAGGGAAATATTCACCCCTCCACTTT. Translating it yields CASSPVTGKYSPLHF.